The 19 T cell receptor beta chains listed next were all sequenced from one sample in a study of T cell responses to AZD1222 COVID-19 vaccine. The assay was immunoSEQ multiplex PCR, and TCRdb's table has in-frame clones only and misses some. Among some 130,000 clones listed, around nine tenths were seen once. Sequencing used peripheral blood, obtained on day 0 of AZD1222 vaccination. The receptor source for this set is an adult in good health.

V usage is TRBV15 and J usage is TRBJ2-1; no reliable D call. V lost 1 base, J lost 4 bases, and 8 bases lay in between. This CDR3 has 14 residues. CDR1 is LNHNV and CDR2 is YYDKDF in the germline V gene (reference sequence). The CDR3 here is CATSRGLGYNEQFF. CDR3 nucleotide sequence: TGTGCCACCAGCAGAGGGCTCGGGTACAATGAGCAGTTCTTC.

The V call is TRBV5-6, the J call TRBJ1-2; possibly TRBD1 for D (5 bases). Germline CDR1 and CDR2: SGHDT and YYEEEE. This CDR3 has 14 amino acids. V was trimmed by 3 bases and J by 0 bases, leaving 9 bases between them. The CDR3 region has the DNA TGTGCCAGCAGCTCAGCAGGGACTAACTATGGCTACACCTTC. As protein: CASSSAGTNYGYTF. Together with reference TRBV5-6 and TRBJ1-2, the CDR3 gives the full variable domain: DAGVTQSPTHLIKTRGQQVTLRCSPKSGHDTVSWYQQALGQGPQFIFQYYEEEERQRGNFPDRFSGHQFPNYSSELNVNALLLGDSALYLCASSSAGTNYGYTFGSGTRLTVV.

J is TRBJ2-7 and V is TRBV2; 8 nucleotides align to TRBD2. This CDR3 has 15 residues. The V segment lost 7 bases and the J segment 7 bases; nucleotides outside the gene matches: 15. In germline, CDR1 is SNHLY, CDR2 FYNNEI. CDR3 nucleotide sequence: TGTGCCAGCACCAGTATAGCGGGACCCGGTGGGGAGCAGTACTTC. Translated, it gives CASTSIAGPGGEQYF.

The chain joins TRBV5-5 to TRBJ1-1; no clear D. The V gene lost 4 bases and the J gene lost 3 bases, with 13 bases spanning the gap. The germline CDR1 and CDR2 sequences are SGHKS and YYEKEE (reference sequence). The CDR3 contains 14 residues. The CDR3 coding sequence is TGTGCCAGCAGCCAGACGAGTCTGGACACTGAAGCTTTCTTT. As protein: CASSQTSLDTEAFF. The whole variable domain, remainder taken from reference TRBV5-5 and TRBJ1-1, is DAGVTQSPTHLIKTRGQQVTLRCSPISGHKSVSWYQQVLGQGPQFIFQYYEKEERGRGNFPDRFSARQFPNYSSELNVNALLLGDSALYLCASSQTSLDTEAFFGQGTRLTVV.

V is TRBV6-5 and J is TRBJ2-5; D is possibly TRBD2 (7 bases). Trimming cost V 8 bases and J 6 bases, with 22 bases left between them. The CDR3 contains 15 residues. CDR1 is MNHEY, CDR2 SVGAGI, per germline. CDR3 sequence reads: CASWGGGAVIKTQYF. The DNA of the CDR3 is TGTGCCAGCTGGGGAGGGGGGGCGGTGATAAAGACCCAGTACTTC.

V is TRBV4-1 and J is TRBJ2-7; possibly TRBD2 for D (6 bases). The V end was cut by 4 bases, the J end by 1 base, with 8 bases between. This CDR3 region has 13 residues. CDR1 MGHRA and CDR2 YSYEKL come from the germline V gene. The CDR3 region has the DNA TGCGCCAGCAGCCCGGGGGAATCCTACGAGCAGTACTTC. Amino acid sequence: CASSPGESYEQYF.

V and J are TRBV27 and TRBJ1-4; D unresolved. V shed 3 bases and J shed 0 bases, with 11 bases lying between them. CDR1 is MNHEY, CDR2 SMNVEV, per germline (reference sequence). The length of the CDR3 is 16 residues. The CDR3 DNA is TGTGCCAGCAGTTTCCCCGCCGAGACAACTAATGAAAAACTGTTTTTT. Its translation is CASSFPAETTNEKLFF.

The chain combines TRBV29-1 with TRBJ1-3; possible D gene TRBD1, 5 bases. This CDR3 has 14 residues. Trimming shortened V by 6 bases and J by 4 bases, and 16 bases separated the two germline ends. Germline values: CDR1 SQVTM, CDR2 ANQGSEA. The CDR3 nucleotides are TGCAGCGTGGGGCCAGGGTACCCCGGAAACACCATATATTTT. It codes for CSVGPGYPGNTIYF.

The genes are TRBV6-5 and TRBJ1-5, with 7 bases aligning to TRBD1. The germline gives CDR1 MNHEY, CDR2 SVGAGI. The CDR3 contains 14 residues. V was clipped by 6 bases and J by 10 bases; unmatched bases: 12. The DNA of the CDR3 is TGTGCCAGCAGCATCCAGGGGGGCCTGGGTCCCCAGCATTTT. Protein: CASSIQGGLGPQHF.

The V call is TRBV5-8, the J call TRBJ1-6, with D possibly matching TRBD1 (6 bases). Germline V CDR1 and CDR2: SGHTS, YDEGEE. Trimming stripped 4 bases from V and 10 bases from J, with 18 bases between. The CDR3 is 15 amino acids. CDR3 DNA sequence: TGTGCCAGCAGCGCCGGACAGAGAGGCAGGTCACCCCTCCACTTT. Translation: CASSAGQRGRSPLHF.

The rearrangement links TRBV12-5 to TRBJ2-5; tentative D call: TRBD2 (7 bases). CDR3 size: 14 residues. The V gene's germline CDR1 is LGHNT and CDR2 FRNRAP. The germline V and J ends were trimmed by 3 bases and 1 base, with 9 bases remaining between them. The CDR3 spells CASGFRGGQETQYF. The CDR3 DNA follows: TGTGCTAGTGGTTTTAGGGGGGGCCAAGAGACCCAGTACTTC. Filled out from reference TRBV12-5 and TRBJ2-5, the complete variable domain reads DARVTQTPRHKVTEMGQEVTMRCQPILGHNTVFWYRQTMMQGLELLAYFRNRAPLDDSGMPKDRFSAEMPDATLATLKIQPSEPRDSAVYFCASGFRGGQETQYFGPGTRLLVL.

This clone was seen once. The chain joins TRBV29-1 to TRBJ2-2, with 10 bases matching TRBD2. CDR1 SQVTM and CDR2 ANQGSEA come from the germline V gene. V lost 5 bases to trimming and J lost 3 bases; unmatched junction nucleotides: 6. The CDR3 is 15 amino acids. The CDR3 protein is CSVRLAGGHTGELFF. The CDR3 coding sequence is TGCAGCGTTCGTTTAGCGGGAGGTCACACCGGGGAGCTGTTTTTT.

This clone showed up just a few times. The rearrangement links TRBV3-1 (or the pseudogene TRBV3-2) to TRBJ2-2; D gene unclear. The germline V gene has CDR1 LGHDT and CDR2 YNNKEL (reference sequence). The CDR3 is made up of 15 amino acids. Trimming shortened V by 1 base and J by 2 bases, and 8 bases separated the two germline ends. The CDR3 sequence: CASSQVASNTGELFF. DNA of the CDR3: TGTGCCAGCAGCCAAGTCGCGAGTAACACCGGGGAGCTGTTTTTT.

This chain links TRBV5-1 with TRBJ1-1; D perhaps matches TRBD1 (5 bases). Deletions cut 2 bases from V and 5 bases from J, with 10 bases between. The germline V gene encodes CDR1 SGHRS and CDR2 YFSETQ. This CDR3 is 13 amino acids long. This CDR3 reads CASSFDSSTEAFF. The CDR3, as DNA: TGCGCCAGCAGCTTCGACAGTTCGACTGAAGCTTTCTTT.

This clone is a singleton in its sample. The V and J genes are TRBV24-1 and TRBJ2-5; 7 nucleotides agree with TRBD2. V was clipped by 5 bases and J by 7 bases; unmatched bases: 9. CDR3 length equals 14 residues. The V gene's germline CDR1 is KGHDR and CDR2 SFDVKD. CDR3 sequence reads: CATSAAGALGTQYF. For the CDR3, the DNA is TGTGCCACCAGTGCGGCGGGAGCCCTGGGGACCCAGTACTTC.

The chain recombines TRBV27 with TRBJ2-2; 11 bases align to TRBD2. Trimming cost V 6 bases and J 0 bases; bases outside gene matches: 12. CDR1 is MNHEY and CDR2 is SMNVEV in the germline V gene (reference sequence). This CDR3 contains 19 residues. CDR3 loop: CASRTSGIRTLTNTGELFF. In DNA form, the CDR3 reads TGTGCCAGCAGGACTAGCGGGATTCGTACGTTAACGAACACCGGGGAGCTGTTTTTT.

The CDR3 region is CASRIDSSNQPQHF. Written as DNA, the CDR3 is TGTGCCAGTCGAATAGACAGCAGCAATCAGCCCCAGCATTTT. The chain carries TRBV19 and TRBJ1-5, with a possible D match to TRBD1 (5 bases). The CDR3 length is 14 residues. CDR1 is LNHDA and CDR2 is SQIVND in the germline V gene (reference sequence). Trimming took 8 bases from V and 1 from J, leaving 12 bases between them. The full variable domain, with the rest looked up from reference TRBV19 and TRBJ1-5, is DGGITQSPKYLFRKEGQNVTLSCEQNLNHDAMYWYRQDPGQGLRLIYYSQIVNDFQKGDIAEGYSVSREKKESFPLTVTSAQKNPTAFYLCASRIDSSNQPQHFGDGTRLSIL.

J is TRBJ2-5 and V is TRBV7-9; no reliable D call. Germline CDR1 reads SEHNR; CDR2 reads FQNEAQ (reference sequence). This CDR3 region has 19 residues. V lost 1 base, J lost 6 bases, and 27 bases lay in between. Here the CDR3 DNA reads TGTGCCAGCAGCTTAGAGGTTTCGGTCTCTGGCCAGAGTGGGAAGACCCAGTACTTC. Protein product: CASSLEVSVSGQSGKTQYF.

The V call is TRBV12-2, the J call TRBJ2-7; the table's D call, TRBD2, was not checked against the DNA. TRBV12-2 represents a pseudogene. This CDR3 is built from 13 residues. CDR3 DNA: TGTGCAAGTCGCTTATGGCTAGACGTCGAGCAGTACTTC. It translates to CASRLWLDVEQYF.